The sequence of this T cell receptor beta chain was determined in a study of blood T cell repertoires in COVID-19. About the study: Sources were T cells, B-cell-depleted T cells, or PBMCs; the material itself was cDNA or gDNA.

TCRdb's table, derived via immunoSEQ multiplex PCR, lists solely in-frame clones and lacks some. There are about 170,000 clones in the sample; 85% to 95% occur only once, and roughly 4.4% lies in the top ten. Trimming took off 7 bases at V and 5 bases at J, with 23 bases between the two ends. Germline-derived CDR1 and CDR2 are MDHEN and SYDVKM. The CDR3 loop spans 16 amino acids. The rearrangement joins TRBV28 to TRBJ2-5; D may match TRBD1 or TRBD2 (9 bases each). This receptor was taken from a woman in her 50s with acute or convalescent COVID-19. Sequenced sample: peripheral blood. The CDR3 DNA follows: TGTGCCAGCAAACCGACAGGGGGAGCGGGAGGTGAGACCCAGTACTTC. Translation gives CASKPTGGAGGETQYF.